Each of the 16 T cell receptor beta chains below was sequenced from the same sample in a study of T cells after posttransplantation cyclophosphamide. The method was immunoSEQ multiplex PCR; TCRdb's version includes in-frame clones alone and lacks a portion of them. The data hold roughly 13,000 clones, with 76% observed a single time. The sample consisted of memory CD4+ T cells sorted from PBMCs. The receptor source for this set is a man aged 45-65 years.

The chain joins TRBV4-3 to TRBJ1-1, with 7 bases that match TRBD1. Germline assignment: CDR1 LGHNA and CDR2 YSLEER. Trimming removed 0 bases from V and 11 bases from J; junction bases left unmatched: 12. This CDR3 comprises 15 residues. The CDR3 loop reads CASSQDPGQALRAFF. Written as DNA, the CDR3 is TGCGCCAGCAGCCAAGACCCCGGACAGGCACTGCGGGCTTTCTTT.

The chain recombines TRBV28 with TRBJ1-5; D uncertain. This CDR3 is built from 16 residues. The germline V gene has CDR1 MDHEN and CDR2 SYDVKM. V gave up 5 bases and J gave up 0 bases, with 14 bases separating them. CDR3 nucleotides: TGTGCCAGCAGTCCACGGGGATCCTATAGCAATCAGCCCCAGCATTTT. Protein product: CASSPRGSYSNQPQHF.

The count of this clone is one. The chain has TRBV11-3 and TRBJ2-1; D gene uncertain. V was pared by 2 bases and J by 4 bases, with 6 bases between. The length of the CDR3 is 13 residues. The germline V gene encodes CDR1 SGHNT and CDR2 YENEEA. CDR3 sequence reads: CASSLNIYNEQFF. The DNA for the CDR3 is TGTGCCAGCAGCTTAAATATATACAATGAGCAGTTCTTC. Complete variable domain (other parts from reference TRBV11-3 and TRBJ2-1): EAGVVQSPRYKIIEKKQPVAFWCNPISGHNTLYWYLQNLGQGPELLIRYENEEAVDDSQLPKDRFSAERLKGVDSTLKIQPAELGDSAVYLCASSLNIYNEQFFGPGTRLTVL.

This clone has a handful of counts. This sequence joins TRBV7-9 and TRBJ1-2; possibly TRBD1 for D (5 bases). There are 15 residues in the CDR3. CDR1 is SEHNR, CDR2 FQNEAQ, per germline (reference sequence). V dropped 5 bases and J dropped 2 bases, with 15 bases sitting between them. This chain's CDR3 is CASSRGGTDNYGYTF. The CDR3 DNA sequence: TGTGCCAGCAGCCGGGGAGGGACGGACAACTATGGCTACACCTTC. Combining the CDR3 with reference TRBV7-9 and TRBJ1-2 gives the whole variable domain DTGVSQNPRHKITKRGQNVTFRCDPISEHNRLYWYRQTLGQGPEFLTYFQNEAQLEKSRLLSDRFSAERPKGSFSTLEIQRTEQGDSAMYLCASSRGGTDNYGYTFGSGTRLTVV.

The CDR3 sequence: CSVQGGVNYGYTF. The CDR3 DNA is TGCAGCGTCCAAGGGGGCGTTAACTATGGCTACACCTTC. The chain uses TRBV29-1 and TRBJ1-2, with 7 positions matching TRBD1. The V segment lost 6 bases and the J segment 1 base; nucleotides outside the gene matches: 5. There are 13 residues in the CDR3. Germline CDR1 reads SQVTM; CDR2 reads ANQGSEA.

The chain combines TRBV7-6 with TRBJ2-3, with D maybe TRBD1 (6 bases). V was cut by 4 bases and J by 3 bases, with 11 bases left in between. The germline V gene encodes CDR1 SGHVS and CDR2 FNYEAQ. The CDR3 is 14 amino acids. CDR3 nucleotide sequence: TGTGCCAGCAGCTGGACAGATGTTACAGATACGCAGTATTTT. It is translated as CASSWTDVTDTQYF.

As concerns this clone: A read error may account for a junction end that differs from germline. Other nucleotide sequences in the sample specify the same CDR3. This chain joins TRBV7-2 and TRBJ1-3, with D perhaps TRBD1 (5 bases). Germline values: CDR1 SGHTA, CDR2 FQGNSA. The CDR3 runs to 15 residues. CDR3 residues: CASSSDRASGNTIYF. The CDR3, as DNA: TGCGCCAGCAGCTCTGACAGAGCCTCTGGAAACACCATATATTTT.

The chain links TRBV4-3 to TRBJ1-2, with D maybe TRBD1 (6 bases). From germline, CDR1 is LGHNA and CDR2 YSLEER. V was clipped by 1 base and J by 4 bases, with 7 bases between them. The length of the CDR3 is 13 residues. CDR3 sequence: CASSQGDIYGYTF. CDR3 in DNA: TGCGCCAGCAGCCAAGGGGACATCTATGGCTACACCTTC.

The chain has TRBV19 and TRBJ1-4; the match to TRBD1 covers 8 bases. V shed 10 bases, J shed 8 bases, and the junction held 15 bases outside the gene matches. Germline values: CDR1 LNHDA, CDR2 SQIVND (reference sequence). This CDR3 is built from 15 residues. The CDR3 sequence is CATLRPGTGWEKLFF. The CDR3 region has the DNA TGTGCCACCTTACGACCCGGGACAGGCTGGGAAAAACTGTTTTTT.

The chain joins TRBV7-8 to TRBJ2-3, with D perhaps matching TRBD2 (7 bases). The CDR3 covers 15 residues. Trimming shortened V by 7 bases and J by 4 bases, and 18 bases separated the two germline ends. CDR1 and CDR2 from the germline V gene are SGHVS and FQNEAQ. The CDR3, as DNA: TGTGCCAGCAAAGGACGGGGGAGGGGGGCAGATACGCAGTATTTT. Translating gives CASKGRGRGADTQYF.

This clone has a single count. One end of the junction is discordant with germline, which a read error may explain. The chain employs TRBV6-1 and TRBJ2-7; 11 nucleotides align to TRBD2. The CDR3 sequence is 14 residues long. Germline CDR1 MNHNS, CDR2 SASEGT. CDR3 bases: TGTGCCAGCACCAGACTAGCGGGGTCCTACGAGCAGTCCTTC. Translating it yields CASTRLAGSYEQSF.

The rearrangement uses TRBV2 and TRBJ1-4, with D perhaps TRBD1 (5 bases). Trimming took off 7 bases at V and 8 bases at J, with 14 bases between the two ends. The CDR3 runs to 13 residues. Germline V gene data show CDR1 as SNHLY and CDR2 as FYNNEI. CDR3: CASNRGLAEKLFF. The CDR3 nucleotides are TGTGCCAGCAATAGGGGCCTCGCGGAAAAACTGTTTTTT.

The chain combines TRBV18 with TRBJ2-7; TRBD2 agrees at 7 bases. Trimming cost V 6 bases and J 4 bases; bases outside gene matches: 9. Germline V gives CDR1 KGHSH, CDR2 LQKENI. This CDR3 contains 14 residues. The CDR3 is CASSPGLVGYEQYF. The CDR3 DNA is TGTGCCAGCTCGCCAGGACTAGTGGGATACGAGCAGTACTTC.

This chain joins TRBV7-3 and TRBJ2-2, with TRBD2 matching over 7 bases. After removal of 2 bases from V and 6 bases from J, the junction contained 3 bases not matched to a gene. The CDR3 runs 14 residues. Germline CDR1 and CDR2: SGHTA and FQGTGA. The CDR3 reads CASSLGRGAGELFF. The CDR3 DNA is TGTGCCAGCAGCTTAGGACGGGGGGCCGGGGAGCTGTTTTTT.

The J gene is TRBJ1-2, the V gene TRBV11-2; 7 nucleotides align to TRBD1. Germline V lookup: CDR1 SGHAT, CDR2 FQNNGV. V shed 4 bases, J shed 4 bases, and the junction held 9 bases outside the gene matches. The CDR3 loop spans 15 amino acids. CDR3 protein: CASSSNRGVGYGYTF. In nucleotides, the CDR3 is TGTGCCAGCAGCTCGAACAGGGGAGTTGGCTATGGCTACACCTTC.

CDR3 nucleotide sequence: TGCGCCAGCAGCCAAGATCCTGTAAATCAGCCCCAGCATTTT. Protein product: CASSQDPVNQPQHF. The chain joins TRBV4-1 to TRBJ1-5; D is unclear. Germline CDR1 reads MGHRA; CDR2 reads YSYEKL. The CDR3 is made up of 14 amino acids. V was pared by 0 bases and J by 4 bases, with 7 bases between.